Here is one T cell receptor (beta chain) with its context. The V segment lost 3 bases and the J segment 0 bases; nucleotides outside the gene matches: 4. Germline values: CDR1 KGHSH, CDR2 LQKENI. The CDR3 is made up of 16 amino acids. Each recovered donor of Cohort 3 presented with two negative PCRs, clearance, or symptom resolution. This specimen belongs to a study of blood T cell repertoires in COVID-19. As originally analysed: Quantification of nucleated cells was approximated via reference gene primer amplification. Using immunoSEQ multiplex PCR, the repertoire was profiled, and TCRdb retains in-frame clones only, with some absent. Clonal size and the V and J genes are those of that table, whereas D and trimming came from the DNA. The sample shows 200,000 to 250,000 clones, about nine tenths of them seen only once.

The receptor was isolated from a man aged 25-45 years who had recovered from COVID-19. The specimen was PBMCs or T cells enriched from blood (not recorded which). This chain joins TRBV18 and TRBJ1-3; 8 nucleotides line up with TRBD1. The CDR3 spells CASSPLDRDSGNTIYF. The CDR3 bases are TGTGCCAGCTCACCGTTGGACAGGGACTCTGGAAACACCATATATTTT.